A selection of T cell receptor beta chains follows, all from one sample in a study of CDR3 diversity in severe acne. TCRdb reprocessed the PCR reads via MiXCR and lists one record per CDR3 protein. The sample contains some 90,000 distinct CDR3 sequences, roughly half of which appear only once. The source material was blood. These receptors were taken from a male donor in good health, serving as a control. Each CDR3 is given with its conserved first and last residue. The D gene is left open where the match is weak. The size entry is marked missing in some rows and otherwise reads once, few, many or a size class.

v_call	d_call	clone_size	j_call	cdr3_aa	cdr3_nt
TRBV6-4	TRBD2	few	TRBJ2-7	CASSPCGRSYEQYF	TGTGCCAGCAGCCCTTGCGGGAGGTCCTACGAGCAGTACTTC
TRBV9	TRBD2	many	TRBJ2-2	CATRTSTGELFF	TGTGCCACCAGGACTAGCACCGGGGAGCTGTTTTTT
TRBV7-3	NA	few	TRBJ2-2	CASSQQTGTGELFF	TGTGCCAGCAGCCAACAAACGGGCACCGGGGAGCTGTTTTTT
TRBV10-3	TRBD1	few	TRBJ2-7	CAIRPGQGYEQYF	TGTGCCATCAGACCGGGACAGGGGTACGAGCAGTACTTC
TRBV4-1	TRBD1	NA	TRBJ1-2	CASSQGQGGDYGYTF	TGCGCCAGCAGCCAAGGACAGGGTGGTGACTATGGCTACACCTTC
TRBV29-1	NA	few	TRBJ1-1	CSVEDWSGDEAFF	TGCAGCGTTGAAGATTGGTCAGGTGATGAAGCTTTCTTT
TRBV20-1	TRBD1	NA	TRBJ2-3	CSAMTGNTGTQYF	TGCAGTGCTATGACAGGGAACACAGGTACGCAGTATTTT
TRBV11-3	TRBD2	NA	TRBJ2-5	CASSRTSVGGTQYF	TGTGCCAGCAGCCGAACTAGCGTGGGCGGGACCCAGTACTTC
TRBV27	NA	few	TRBJ1-2	CASSFTGRDLYGYTF	TGTGCCAGCAGTTTTACAGGGCGTGATCTCTATGGCTACACCTTC
TRBV6-1	NA	few	TRBJ2-2	CASARSPDTGELFF	TGTGCCAGCGCTCGGTCGCCCGACACCGGGGAGCTGTTTTTT
TRBV6-5	TRBD1	NA	TRBJ1-1	CASRLRTGASNTEAFF	TGTGCCAGCAGACTACGGACAGGGGCCTCGAACACTGAAGCTTTCTTT
TRBV6-1	NA	NA	TRBJ1-1	CASSETPGLTEAFF	TGTGCCAGCAGTGAAACGCCAGGTCTGACTGAAGCTTTCTTT
TRBV6-5	NA	many	TRBJ1-2	CASHAQRSYGYTF	TGTGCCAGCCACGCACAGCGATCATATGGCTACACCTTC
TRBV5-6	NA	NA	TRBJ2-6	CASSFPGAGANVLTF	TGTGCCAGCAGCTTCCCAGGGGCTGGGGCCAACGTCCTGACTTTC
TRBV2	NA	NA	TRBJ1-2	CASRPTSLYGYTF	TGTGCCAGCAGGCCGACAAGTCTCTATGGCTACACCTTC
TRBV20-1	TRBD1	NA	TRBJ1-2	CSAGEGTGGARGGYTF	TGCAGTGCTGGGGAAGGGACAGGGGGCGCGAGGGGTGGCTACACCTTC
TRBV25-1	TRBD1	NA	TRBJ1-5	CASSYAWTGGENQPQHF	TGTGCCAGCAGTTACGCATGGACAGGGGGGGAAAATCAGCCCCAGCATTTT
TRBV24-1	TRBD2	medium-sized	TRBJ2-2	CATSDQVAGSNTGELFF	TGTGCCACCAGTGATCAGGTAGCGGGGTCGAACACCGGGGAGCTGTTTTTT
TRBV25-1	NA	NA	TRBJ1-2	CASSQHGYGYTF	TGTGCCAGCAGCCAACACGGCTATGGCTACACCTTC
TRBV6-6	TRBD2	NA	TRBJ2-1	CASSYSTAGGPNEQFF	TGTGCCAGCAGTTACTCCACAGCGGGAGGGCCTAATGAGCAGTTCTTC
TRBV24-1	TRBD2	medium-sized	TRBJ2-1	CATSDPGLAGYNEQFF	TGTGCCACCAGTGACCCCGGACTAGCGGGGTACAATGAGCAGTTCTTC
TRBV20-1	TRBD2	NA	TRBJ2-7	CSALTSGRVNEQYF	TGCAGTGCTTTGACTAGCGGGAGGGTCAACGAGCAGTACTTC
TRBV9	NA	few	TRBJ1-1	CASSVGTGVTEAFF	TGTGCCAGCAGCGTAGGAACGGGGGTGACTGAAGCTTTCTTT
TRBV6-5	NA	few	TRBJ2-7	CASSSSGAHQIEQYF	TGTGCCAGCAGTTCCTCCGGGGCTCACCAAATCGAGCAGTACTTC
TRBV6-1	TRBD1	NA	TRBJ1-1	CASSAGQGAAEAFF	TGTGCCAGCAGTGCTGGACAGGGGGCTGCTGAAGCTTTCTTT
TRBV28	NA	NA	TRBJ2-3	CASSPLDTDTQYF	TGTGCCAGCAGTCCTTTGGACACAGATACGCAGTATTTT
TRBV7-6	NA	NA	TRBJ1-2	CASSLQGSYGYTF	TGTGCCAGCAGTTTACAAGGCTCCTATGGCTACACCTTC
TRBV5-1	TRBD1	many	TRBJ2-5	CASSPRQGRQETQYF	TGCGCCAGCAGCCCCCGACAGGGTCGACAAGAGACCCAGTACTTC
TRBV12-3/TRBV12-4	TRBD2	NA	TRBJ2-4	CASSRASGTKNIQYF	TGTGCCAGCAGCCGGGCTAGCGGGACCAAAAACATTCAGTACTTC
TRBV5-5	TRBD2	NA	TRBJ2-7	CASSRASGSAGYEQHF	TGTGCCAGCAGTCGGGCTAGCGGGAGTGCGGGGTACGAGCAGCACTTC
TRBV7-9	NA	few	TRBJ1-6	CASSRDGDSPLHF	TGTGCCAGCAGCCGGGACGGAGATTCACCCCTCCACTTT
TRBV27	TRBD1	NA	TRBJ1-5	CASSRTGRQPQHF	TGTGCCAGCAGTAGGACAGGGAGACAGCCCCAGCATTTT
TRBV11-3	TRBD1	NA	TRBJ1-2	CASSLQGVGGYTF	TGTGCCAGCAGCTTGCAGGGGGTAGGCGGCTACACCTTC
TRBV29-1	TRBD2	NA	TRBJ2-7	CSVKGLAGEYEQYF	TGCAGCGTGAAGGGACTAGCGGGGGAATACGAGCAGTACTTC
TRBV10-3	TRBD1	NA	TRBJ1-5	CAISGQGAGNQPQHF	TGTGCCATCAGTGGGCAGGGGGCCGGGAATCAGCCCCAGCATTTT
TRBV10-3	TRBD1	NA	TRBJ1-2	CASRIQGYAYGYTF	TGTGCCAGCAGGATACAGGGGTACGCCTATGGCTACACCTTC
TRBV6-5	TRBD2	NA	TRBJ2-7	CASSYSTSGVYEQYF	TGTGCCAGCAGTTACTCGACTAGCGGGGTGTACGAGCAGTACTTC
TRBV5-1	NA	NA	TRBJ1-1	CASSLTPGLMNTEAFF	TGTGCCAGCAGCTTAACCCCCGGACTGATGAACACTGAAGCTTTCTTT
TRBV2	NA	many	TRBJ2-1	CASRRFNEQFF	TGTGCCAGCAGAAGGTTCAATGAGCAGTTCTTC
TRBV14	NA	many	TRBJ1-3	CASSPYMIGGTIYF	TGTGCCAGCAGCCCCTACATGATCGGAGGCACCATATATTTT